A single sample gave rise to the 10 T cell receptor beta chains below, sequenced in a study of OX40 agonist ivuxolimab in advanced cancers. Clones were read by immunoSEQ multiplex PCR, and TCRdb kept only the in-frame ones, dropping some. This table has some 83,000 clones, about 86% appearing once. The material sequenced was CD4+ or CD8+ T cells sorted from blood, taken in a trial of the OX40 agonist ivuxolimab. Source of these receptors: an adult with an advanced solid tumor such as melanoma, head and neck, liver or kidney cancer.

The chain links TRBV27 to TRBJ2-5; D tentatively fits TRBD1 or TRBD2 (5 bases each). Germline values: CDR1 MNHEY, CDR2 SMNVEV (reference sequence). V lost 11 bases and J lost 7, with 8 bases in between. The CDR3 runs 9 residues. CDR3 nucleotides: TGTGCCTTGAGGGGGACCCAGTACTTC. It encodes CALRGTQYF.

This chain joins TRBV30 and TRBJ2-3; D might be TRBD1 or TRBD2, each matching 5 bases. V dropped 7 bases and J dropped 2 bases, with 13 bases sitting between them. The germline gives CDR1 GTSNPN, CDR2 SVGIG (reference sequence). The CDR3 sequence is 13 residues long. The CDR3, as DNA: TGTGCCTCGGGACGGCACCTCACAGATACGCAGTATTTT. This translates into CASGRHLTDTQYF.

The CDR3 region has the DNA TGTGCCAGCAGCTCCGGACGTGGATTTAGTAATGGCTACACCTTC. It is translated as CASSSGRGFSNGYTF. V gene TRBV5-8 combines with J gene TRBJ1-2; D unclear. Trimming cost V 3 bases and J 6 bases, with 18 bases left between them. The CDR3 covers 15 residues. The V gene's germline CDR1 is SGHTS and CDR2 YDEGEE.

This chain links TRBV5-8 with TRBJ2-3, with D perhaps matching TRBD1 or TRBD2 (5 bases each). The CDR3 covers 14 residues. Germline assignment: CDR1 SGHTS and CDR2 YDEGEE. Trimming took off 4 bases at V and 2 bases at J, with 11 bases between the two ends. The CDR3 loop is CASSRGTATDTQYF. CDR3 DNA sequence: TGTGCCAGCAGCCGAGGGACGGCCACAGATACGCAGTATTTT.

A few counts support this clone. This rearrangement joins TRBV6-5 to TRBJ1-2; TRBD1 might be the D (5 bases). Germline V gene sequence: CDR1 MNHEY, CDR2 SVGAGI. The CDR3 has 12 amino acids. Trimming took 6 bases from V and 8 from J, leaving 13 bases between them. CDR3: CASSDWGGGYTF. CDR3 in DNA: TGTGCCAGCAGCGACTGGGGGGGAGGCTACACCTTC.

This chain uses TRBV14 with TRBJ2-5; D is unresolved. From germline, CDR1 is SGHDN and CDR2 FVKESK. The CDR3 covers 13 residues. V lost 1 base and J lost 1, with 4 bases in between. The CDR3 region has the DNA TGTGCCAGCAGCCAAGCCCCCCAAGAGACCCAGTACTTC. Translated: CASSQAPQETQYF.

Concerning this clone: The junction departs from germline at one end; a sequencing error may be responsible. The rearrangement links TRBV6-1 to TRBJ1-5; D is possibly TRBD1 (5 bases). CDR1 and CDR2 from the germline V gene are MNHNS and SASEGT. The CDR3 has 13 amino acids. CDR3 nucleotides: TGTGCCAGCAGTGAAGCGGCCGAGGGGCGGCCAATTTTT. It encodes CASSEAAEGRPIF.

The V and J genes are TRBV6-5 and TRBJ1-2, with a tentative D call TRBD1 (5 bases). CDR1 and CDR2 from the germline V gene are MNHEY and SVGAGI. With 0 bases removed from V and 7 bases from J, the gap between germline ends came to 12 bases. CDR3 length: 14 amino acids. DNA for the CDR3: TGTGCCAGCAGTTACTCGGCAGGGCTATCTGGCTACACCTTC. Its protein is CASSYSAGLSGYTF.

The CDR3 sequence is CASSRDFSLSEAFF. CDR3 in DNA: TGTGCCAGCAGTCGGGACTTCTCTCTGAGCGAAGCTTTCTTT. The genes are TRBV6-5 and TRBJ1-1; TRBD1 might be the D (5 bases). Trimming took 5 bases from V and 8 from J, leaving 18 bases between them. The germline V gene has CDR1 MNHEY and CDR2 SVGAGI. The CDR3 covers 14 residues.

CDR3 amino acids: CASTINGGPGDTQYF. For the CDR3, the DNA is TGTGCCAGCACCATTAACGGGGGGCCGGGGGATACGCAGTATTTT. The chain couples TRBV7-9 to TRBJ2-3; tentative D call: TRBD2 (7 bases). The CDR3 extends over 15 amino acids. Trimming left V 7 bases short and J 6 bases short, with 20 bases between. Germline V gene sequence: CDR1 SEHNR, CDR2 FQNEAQ (reference sequence).